These T cell receptor beta chains were read from a single sample in a study of radiotherapy plus CTLA-4 blockade in lung cancer. Repertoires were generated with immunoSEQ multiplex PCR, while TCRdb's copy carries only in-frame clones and drops some. The sample lists around 80,000 clones, around 86% occurring once. Material: peripheral blood, obtained from a patient treated with radiotherapy plus ipilimumab. Receptors were obtained from a human donor with non-small cell lung cancer who had stable disease on radiotherapy plus ipilimumab. The CDR3 runs from the conserved cysteine through the conserved F or W. Fields, in order: V gene, clone size, D gene, J gene, CDR3 DNA, CDR3 protein. A D gene is named only where the DNA matches it firmly. Clone size is stated in some rows and not others, as once, few, many or a class when expanded.

>TRBV5-1|NA|TRBD1|TRBJ1-1
TGCGCCAGCAGGGAACAGGGACAGTTCCACACTGAAGCTTTCTTT
CASREQGQFHTEAFF
>TRBV6-1|NA|NA|TRBJ1-2
TGTGCCAGCACTCAAAGGGGGGGGCAGGACTATGGCTACACCTTC
CASTQRGGQDYGYTF
>TRBV7-9|NA|TRBD1|TRBJ2-7
TGTGCCAGCAGCAACCGGGACAGGGGCTACGAGCAGTACTTC
CASSNRDRGYEQYF
>TRBV14|NA|NA|TRBJ1-4
TGTGCCAGCAGCCATTCTACCATCCAACTGTTTTTT
CASSHSTIQLFF
>TRBV9|NA|NA|TRBJ1-1
TGTGCCAGCAGCGTAGGGAACAGCAGAGTCACTGAAGCTTTCTTT
CASSVGNSRVTEAFF
>TRBV6-5|NA|TRBD1|TRBJ1-1
TGTGCCAGCAGTTTCTATAAGGACAGGGTTAGAACTGAAGCTTTCTTT
CASSFYKDRVRTEAFF
>TRBV10-2|NA|NA|TRBJ1-5
TGCGCCAGCAGTGAGTCGGGCGGGAATCAGCCCCAGCATTTT
CASSESGGNQPQHF
>TRBV6-1|NA|NA|TRBJ2-7
TGTGCCAGCAGCTCGGCCCCAGGTGCATTCTACGAGCAGTACTTC
CASSSAPGAFYEQYF
>TRBV27|once|TRBD1|TRBJ2-7
TGTGCCAGCAGGCCGGGACAGGTCTCCTACGAGCAGTACTTC
CASRPGQVSYEQYF
>TRBV5-1|NA|NA|TRBJ1-4
TGCGCCAGCAGCTTGGGGTCGGCCGGTGTTGAAAAACTGTTTTTT
CASSLGSAGVEKLFF
>TRBV27|NA|TRBD1|TRBJ1-1
TGTGCCAGCCAGGACAGGGGGCGCACTGAAGCTTTCTTT
CASQDRGRTEAFF
>TRBV28|NA|NA|TRBJ2-7
TGTGCCAGCAGGAGCGAAACCTACGAGCAGTACTTC
CASRSETYEQYF
>TRBV7-3|NA|NA|TRBJ2-2
TGTGCCAGCAGCGTACAGGGACTTGACACCGGGGAGCTGTTTTTT
CASSVQGLDTGELFF
>TRBV5-4|NA|NA|TRBJ2-5
TGTGCCAGCAGCTTGAGTTGGGGAGAGACCCAGTACTTC
CASSLSWGETQYF
>TRBV6-6|few|TRBD1|TRBJ1-1
TGTGCCACGGAATTGGACAGGAAGGGCACTGAAGCTTTCTTT
CATELDRKGTEAFF
>TRBV2|NA|NA|TRBJ2-1
TGTGCCAGCAGTGAAGGTGGTTCGGGAAGGGAGCAGTTCTTC
CASSEGGSGREQFF
>TRBV7-3|NA|NA|TRBJ2-3
TGTGCCAGCAGCTCCGATGGGGGAGCCCCTACAGGGACGCAGTATTTT
CASSSDGGAPTGTQYF
>TRBV28|NA|TRBD2|TRBJ2-3
TGTGCCAGCAGTTTCTCTCCAGCGGGGTACGGCTTCACAGATACGCAGTATTTT
CASSFSPAGYGFTDTQYF
>TRBV29-1|NA|NA|TRBJ2-1
TGCAGCGTCCCAGCTTTGGTATCGGTATACAATGAGCAGTTCTTC
CSVPALVSVYNEQFF
>TRBV5-4|NA|TRBD1|TRBJ1-6
TGTGCCAGCAGCTTACAGACAGGGGTGGACTCACCCCTCCACTTT
CASSLQTGVDSPLHF
>TRBV2|NA|NA|TRBJ1-2
TGTGCCAGCAGTGAATCGGGGGGGGCTAACTATGGCTACACCTTC
CASSESGGANYGYTF
>TRBV7-3|NA|NA|TRBJ2-3
TGTGCCAGCAGCAGGGGCGAGGGCACAGATACGCAGTATTTT
CASSRGEGTDTQYF
>TRBV6-5|NA|TRBD1|TRBJ2-7
TGTGCCAGCAGTTACTCGGACAGGGGGTTTGAAGAGCAGTACTTC
CASSYSDRGFEEQYF
>TRBV28|NA|TRBD1|TRBJ2-7
TGTGCCAGCAGTCCACGCGACAGGGGTTGGTGGTACGAGCAGTACTTC
CASSPRDRGWWYEQYF
>TRBV6-5|NA|NA|TRBJ1-1
TGTGCCAGCAGTTATTCCAAGGCCACTGAAGCTTTCTTT
CASSYSKATEAFF
>TRBV19|few|NA|TRBJ1-5
TGTGCCAGTAGTCCAATCCCCCTTGGTGTTTATAGCAATCAGCCCCAGCATTTT
CASSPIPLGVYSNQPQHF
>TRBV27|NA|TRBD2|TRBJ2-1
TGTGCCAGCTCGGGACTAGCGGGACGCTCCTACAATGAGCAGTTCTTC
CASSGLAGRSYNEQFF
>TRBV28|NA|TRBD1|TRBJ2-7
TGTGCCAGCAGTTTAGACAGGGGATCCTACGAGCAGTACTTC
CASSLDRGSYEQYF